The 11 T cell receptor beta chains presented below share a single source sample, sequenced in a study of tumor-infiltrating lymphocytes in primary liver carcinoma. The researchers produced TCR beta cDNA from 500 to 550 ng total RNA with a constant-region primer. For TCR beta, libraries were produced by three nested multiplex PCR rounds using slightly modified ARM-PCR. With TRBV1-TRBV30 forward primers and a C-beta reverse primer, the first two PCR rounds were run for around 10 cycles each. MiXCR was run by TCRdb on the multiplex PCR reads, yielding one entry per CDR3 protein. Found here are almost 200,000 distinct CDR3 sequences, 65% of them singletons; the top ten hold approximately 6.6%. Unsorted whole blood yielded blood RNA, and germline DNA was extracted as well. Source material: peripheral blood. The receptor set was obtained from a woman aged 60-70 years with primary liver carcinoma and hepatitis B virus infection.

At least ten counts were recorded for this clonotype. This chain links TRBV6-5 with TRBJ2-3; weak D call: TRBD2 (6 bases). Germline V gene lookup returns CDR1 MNHEY and CDR2 SVGAGI. V lost 6 bases and J 2 bases, leaving 9 bases between the germline ends. This CDR3 region has 13 residues. This CDR3 reads CASRPRDTDTQYF. In nucleotides, the CDR3 is TGTGCCAGCAGACCGCGGGACACAGATACGCAGTATTTT.

A note on this clonotype: The junction departs from germline at one end; a sequencing error may be responsible. The chain uses TRBV12-5 and TRBJ2-5; D unresolved. Germline CDR1 reads LGHNT; CDR2 reads FRNRAP. CDR3 length: 13 residues. CDR3 sequence: CASGLNGKETLYF. CDR3 DNA sequence: TGTGCTAGTGGTTTAAATGGAAAGGAGACCCTGTACTTC.

There are many counts of this clonotype. CDR3 in amino acids: CASSQLPHNRDEKLFF. In nucleotides, the CDR3 is TGCGCCAGCAGCCAACTACCACATAACCGGGATGAAAAACTGTTTTTT. The chain uses TRBV4-1 and TRBJ1-4; D is unresolved. Germline V CDR1 and CDR2: MGHRA, YSYEKL. The length of the CDR3 is 16 residues. Trimming took 2 bases from V and 6 from J, leaving 16 bases between them.

On this clonotype: This could be a read error, since a much larger clone is one nucleotide away. This chain links TRBV6-1 with TRBJ2-7; D possibly uses TRBD1 or TRBD2 (5 bases each). Germline V gene data show CDR1 as MNHNS and CDR2 as SASEGT. The CDR3 consists of 13 residues. CDR3 region: CVSRQGRFNEQYF. The DNA of the CDR3 is TGTGTCAGCAGGCAGGGACGGTTCAACGAGCAGTACTTC.

Turning to this clonotype: A read error may explain this, as a much larger clone is one base away. The chain combines TRBV4-1 with TRBJ1-5; D ambiguous. Germline V gives CDR1 MGHRA, CDR2 YSYEKL. CDR3 length: 15 residues. The CDR3 DNA reads as TGCGCCAGCAGCCCCCGACCTTATAGCAATGAGCCCCAGCATTTT. Its protein product is CASSPRPYSNEPQHF.

Only one count was recorded for this clonotype. Just one base apart from a much larger clone, this may be a read error. The V call is TRBV12-3 or TRBV12-4, the J call TRBJ1-5; no firm D call. The germline V and J ends were trimmed by 3 bases and 1 base, with 10 bases remaining between them. The CDR3 consists of 15 residues. CDR3 nucleotides: TGTGCCAGCAGTTTGAGGGCCGGGAGCAATCAGCCCCAGCATTTT. This gives the protein CASSLRAGSNQPQHF.

This clonotype was detected ten times or more. This chain connects TRBV12-3 or TRBV12-4 to TRBJ2-5; D is perhaps TRBD1 (6 bases). CDR3 length: 16 amino acids. V gave up 5 bases and J gave up 2 bases, with 18 bases separating them. The CDR3 is CASSTRDTAAQETQYF. The CDR3 coding sequence is TGTGCCAGCAGTACCCGGGACACGGCGGCTCAAGAGACCCAGTACTTC.

Details on this clonotype: One base away lies a much larger clone, so this may be a sequencing read error. The V and J genes are TRBV6-6 and TRBJ1-3; 7 nucleotides agree with TRBD1. There are 17 residues in the CDR3. The germline V gene has CDR1 MNHNY and CDR2 SVGAGI (reference sequence). J lost 3 bases, V lost 5 bases, and 13 bases had no gene match. The CDR3 loop is CASSIRQGTGSGNTIYF. As DNA, the CDR3 is TGTGCCAGCAGTATACGACAGGGTACTGGTAGTGGAAACACCATATATTTT.

J is TRBJ1-5 and V is TRBV28; D may be TRBD1 (5 bases). The germline V and J ends were trimmed by 1 base and 7 bases, with 14 bases remaining between them. Germline V lookup: CDR1 MDHEN, CDR2 SYDVKM. This CDR3 comprises 15 residues. The CDR3 loop reads CASSLSGARVQPQHF. In nucleotides, the CDR3 is TGTGCCAGCAGTTTATCCGGGGCGCGGGTACAGCCCCAGCATTTT.

The chain carries TRBV12-3 or TRBV12-4 and TRBJ2-7; D gene uncertain. The V and J ends lost 10 bases and 8 bases respectively, with 21 bases between them. The CDR3 totals 13 residues. The CDR3 protein is CATSLSYSDKQYF. The CDR3 bases are TGTGCCACCAGCCTATCTTACAGTGACAAGCAGTACTTC.

The chain couples TRBV28 to TRBJ1-5; D is ambiguous. Trimming pared 7 bases from V and 5 bases from J, leaving 18 bases between. The length of the CDR3 is 15 residues. Germline V gives CDR1 MDHEN, CDR2 SYDVKM. The CDR3 loop reads CASTLGVSPYQPQHF. CDR3 nucleotide sequence: TGTGCCAGCACCCTCGGGGTGTCGCCCTATCAGCCCCAGCATTTT.